This T cell receptor beta chain comes out of a study of cytomegalovirus exposure and HLA in healthy donors. In germline, CDR1 is SGHDT, CDR2 YYEEEE. This CDR3 region has 15 residues. V shed 0 bases and J shed 3 bases, with 12 bases lying between them. It was the approximately 120-subject validation cohort, separate from the approximately 690-subject first cohort, to which the donors belonged. The data were produced by immunoSEQ multiplex PCR, yet TCRdb's version contains in-frame clones alone and is incomplete. Altogether about 240,000 clones are present, approximately 83% being singletons, with the ten largest covering roughly 1.2%.

The rearrangement links TRBV5-6 to TRBJ2-5, with unresolved D. This TCR came from a woman in her thirties in good health and CMV-seropositive. Sequencing input: PBMCs. The CDR3 DNA reads as TGTGCCAGCAGCTTGGAATTGGAAGGAGAAGAGACCCAGTACTTC. This encodes CASSLELEGEETQYF.